This T cell receptor beta chain appears in the sequencing data of a study of cytomegalovirus exposure and HLA in healthy donors. Notes on the study in general: Several of the most significant clusters appeared linked to common viral pathogens, based on a later analysis.

With 5 bases clipped from V and 3 bases from J, the junction kept 8 bases outside the gene matches. The CDR3 extends over 14 amino acids. Germline assignment: CDR1 SGHRS and CDR2 YFSETQ. With 60 Vbeta and 13 Jbeta primers, the PCR was carried out. Generated by immunoSEQ multiplex PCR, the TCRdb table keeps only in-frame clones and is missing some. The sample holds around 200,000 clones; 75% to 90% are singletons and the top ten take around 1%. Details on this clone: Its matching antigen is unknown.

The receptor's source is a young woman in good health and CMV-seronegative. J is TRBJ2-7 and V is TRBV5-1; 7 nucleotides match TRBD2. Input material: PBMCs. The CDR3 is CASRKGLDVYEQYF. CDR3 DNA sequence: TGCGCCAGCAGGAAAGGACTAGACGTCTACGAGCAGTACTTC.